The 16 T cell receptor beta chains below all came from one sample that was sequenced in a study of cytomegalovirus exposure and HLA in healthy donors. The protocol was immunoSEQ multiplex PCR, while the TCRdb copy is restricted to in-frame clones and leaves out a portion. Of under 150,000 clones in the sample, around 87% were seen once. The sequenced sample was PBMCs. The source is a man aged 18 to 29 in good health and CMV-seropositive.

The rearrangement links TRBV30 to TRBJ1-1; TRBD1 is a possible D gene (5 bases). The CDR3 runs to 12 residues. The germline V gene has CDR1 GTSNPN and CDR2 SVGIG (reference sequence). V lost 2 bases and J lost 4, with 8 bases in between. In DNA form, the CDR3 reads TGTGCCTGGAGTCCAGGGTTCACTGAAGCTTTCTTT. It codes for CAWSPGFTEAFF.

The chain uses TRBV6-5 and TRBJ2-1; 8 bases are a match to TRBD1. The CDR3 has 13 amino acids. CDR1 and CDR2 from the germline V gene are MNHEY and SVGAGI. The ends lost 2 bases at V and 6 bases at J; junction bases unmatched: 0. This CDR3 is CASSYGQGNEQFF. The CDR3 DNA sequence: TGTGCCAGCAGTTACGGACAGGGCAATGAGCAGTTCTTC.

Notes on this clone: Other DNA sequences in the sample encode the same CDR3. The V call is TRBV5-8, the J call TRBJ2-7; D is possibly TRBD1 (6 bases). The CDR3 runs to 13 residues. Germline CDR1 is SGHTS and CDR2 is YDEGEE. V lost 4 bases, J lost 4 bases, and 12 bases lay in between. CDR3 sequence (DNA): TGTGCCAGCAGCCCGGTAGGGGGTTACGAGCAGTACTTC. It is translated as CASSPVGGYEQYF.

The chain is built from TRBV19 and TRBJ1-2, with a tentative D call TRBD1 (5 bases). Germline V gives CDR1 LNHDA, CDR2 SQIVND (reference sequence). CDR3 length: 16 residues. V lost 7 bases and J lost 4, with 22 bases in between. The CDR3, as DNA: TGTGCCAGTACTCCGACATTTGGGGCGCGTCGCTATGGCTACACCTTC. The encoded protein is CASTPTFGARRYGYTF.

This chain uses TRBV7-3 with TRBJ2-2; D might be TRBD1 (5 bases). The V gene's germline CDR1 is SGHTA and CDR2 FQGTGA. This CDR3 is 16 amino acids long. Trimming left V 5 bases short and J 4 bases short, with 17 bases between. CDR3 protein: CASSPQKGRGTGELFF. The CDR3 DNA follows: TGTGCCAGCAGCCCCCAAAAGGGGCGCGGCACCGGGGAGCTGTTTTTT.

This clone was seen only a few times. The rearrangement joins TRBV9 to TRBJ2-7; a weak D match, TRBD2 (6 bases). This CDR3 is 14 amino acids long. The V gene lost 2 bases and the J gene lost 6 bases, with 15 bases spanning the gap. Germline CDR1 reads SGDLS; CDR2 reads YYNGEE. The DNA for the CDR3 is TGTGCCAGCAGCGTCGGGGGAGTGGAAGGCGAGCAGTACTTC. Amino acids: CASSVGGVEGEQYF.

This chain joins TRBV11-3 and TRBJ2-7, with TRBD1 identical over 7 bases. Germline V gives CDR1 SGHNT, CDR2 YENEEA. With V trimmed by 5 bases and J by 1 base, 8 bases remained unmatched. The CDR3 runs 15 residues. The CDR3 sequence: CASSKGGLDSYEQYF. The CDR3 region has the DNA TGTGCCAGCAGCAAAGGGGGCCTAGATTCCTACGAGCAGTACTTC. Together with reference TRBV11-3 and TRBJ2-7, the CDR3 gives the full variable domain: EAGVVQSPRYKIIEKKQPVAFWCNPISGHNTLYWYLQNLGQGPELLIRYENEEAVDDSQLPKDRFSAERLKGVDSTLKIQPAELGDSAVYLCASSKGGLDSYEQYFGPGTRLTVT.

CDR3 coding DNA: TGTGCCTGGACCGAGCGGGGGGGCCCTGATACGCAGTATTTT. Translating gives CAWTERGGPDTQYF. The chain is built from TRBV30 and TRBJ2-3, with 10 bases matching TRBD2. The germline V gene encodes CDR1 GTSNPN and CDR2 SVGIG (reference sequence). This CDR3 region has 14 residues. Germline trimming cut 4 bases from V and 6 bases from J; bases unmatched to any gene: 7.

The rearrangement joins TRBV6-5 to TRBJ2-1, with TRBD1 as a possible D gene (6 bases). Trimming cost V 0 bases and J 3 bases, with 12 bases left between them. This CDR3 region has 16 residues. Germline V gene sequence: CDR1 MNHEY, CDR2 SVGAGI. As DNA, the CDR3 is TGTGCCAGCAGTTACTCTGGCAGGGACAACTACAATGAGCAGTTCTTC. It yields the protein CASSYSGRDNYNEQFF.

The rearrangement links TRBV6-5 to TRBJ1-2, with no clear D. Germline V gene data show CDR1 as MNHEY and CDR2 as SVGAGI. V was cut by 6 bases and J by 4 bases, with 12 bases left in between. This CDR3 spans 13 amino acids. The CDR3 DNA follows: TGTGCCAGCAGCCCGAGCGCCCTCTATGGCTACACCTTC. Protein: CASSPSALYGYTF.

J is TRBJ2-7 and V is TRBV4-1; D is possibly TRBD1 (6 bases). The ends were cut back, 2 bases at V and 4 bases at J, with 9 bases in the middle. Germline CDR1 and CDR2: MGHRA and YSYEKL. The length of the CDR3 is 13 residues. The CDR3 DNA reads TGCGCCAGCAGCCAAAACAGGGAGTACGAGCAGTACTTC. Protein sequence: CASSQNREYEQYF.

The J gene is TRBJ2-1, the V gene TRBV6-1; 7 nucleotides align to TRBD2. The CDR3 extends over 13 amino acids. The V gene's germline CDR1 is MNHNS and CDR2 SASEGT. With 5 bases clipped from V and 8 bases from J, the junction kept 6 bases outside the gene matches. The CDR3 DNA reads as TGTGCCAGCAGTCCAGCGGGGCGCGATGAGCAGTTCTTC. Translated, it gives CASSPAGRDEQFF.

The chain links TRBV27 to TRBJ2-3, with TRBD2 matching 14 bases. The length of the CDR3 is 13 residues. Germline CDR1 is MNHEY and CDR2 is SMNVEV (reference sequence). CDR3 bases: TGTGCATCAGGACTAGCGGGGGGAGATACGCAGTATTTT. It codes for CASGLAGGDTQYF.

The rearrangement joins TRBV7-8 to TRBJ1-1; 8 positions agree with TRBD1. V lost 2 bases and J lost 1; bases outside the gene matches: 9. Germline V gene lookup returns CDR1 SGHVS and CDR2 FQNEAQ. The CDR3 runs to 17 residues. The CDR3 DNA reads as TGTGCCAGCAGCTTACAACCAGGGGGCGCGAAGAACACTGAAGCTTTCTTT. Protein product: CASSLQPGGAKNTEAFF.

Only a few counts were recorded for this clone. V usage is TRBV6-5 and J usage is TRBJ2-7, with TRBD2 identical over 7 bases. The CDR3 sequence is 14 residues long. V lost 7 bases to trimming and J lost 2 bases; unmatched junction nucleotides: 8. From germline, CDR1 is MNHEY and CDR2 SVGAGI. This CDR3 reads CASTLGGGAYEQYF. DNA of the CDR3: TGTGCCAGCACCCTGGGGGGGGGAGCCTACGAGCAGTACTTC.

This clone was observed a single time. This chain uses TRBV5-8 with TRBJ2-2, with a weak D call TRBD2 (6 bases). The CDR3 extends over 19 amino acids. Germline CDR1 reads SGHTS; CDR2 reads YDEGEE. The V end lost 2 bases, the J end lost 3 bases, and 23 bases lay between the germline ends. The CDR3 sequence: CASSLPKGLAGSYTGELFF. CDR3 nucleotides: TGTGCCAGCAGCTTACCCAAGGGGCTCGCGGGATCATACACCGGGGAGCTGTTTTTT. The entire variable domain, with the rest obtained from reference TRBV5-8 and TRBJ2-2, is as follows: EAGVTQSPTHLIKTRGQQATLRCSPISGHTSVYWYQQALGLGLQFLLWYDEGEERNRGNFPPRFSGRQFPNYSSELNVNALELEDSALYLCASSLPKGLAGSYTGELFFGEGSRLTVL.